The entry below gives a single TCR beta chain sequence along with its context. The sample is drawn from a study of PD-L1 blockade in urothelial cancer. Background on the study: Patients with male sex and bladder-origin urothelial cancer accounted for about 85% of the 29 enrolled. Investigators checked blood 3 weeks (second dose) and 6 weeks after treatment start.

This CDR3 spans 15 amino acids. Losses at the gene ends were 7 bases for V and 7 bases for J; bases not matched to a gene: 7. Germline lookup yields CDR1 MNHEY and CDR2 SVGAGI. Profiling relied on immunoSEQ multiplex PCR, and the TCRdb table lists in-frame clones only, not all of them. This sample yields 35,000 to 40,000 clones, of which approximately 92% are seen a single time; 8.3% belongs to the top ten. The clonotype originates from a man between 65 and 85 years old with urothelial cancer. The starting material was PBMCs, obtained around atezolizumab (anti-PD-L1) treatment. The J gene is TRBJ1-4, the V gene TRBV6-5; the match to TRBD1 covers 12 bases. CDR3 sequence reads: CASKGQGAITEKLFF. Written as DNA, the CDR3 is TGTGCCAGCAAGGGACAGGGGGCGATAACTGAAAAACTGTTTTTT.